This TCR beta chain was sequenced during a study of cytomegalovirus exposure and HLA in healthy donors. The CDR3 contains 16 residues. CDR1 is MDHEN and CDR2 is SYDVKM in the germline V gene. V lost 6 bases and J 6 bases, leaving 20 bases between the germline ends. The study ran its PCR with 60 Vbeta and 13 Jbeta primers. Method: immunoSEQ multiplex PCR; TCRdb's copy keeps in-frame clones and lacks some. The table has around 160,000 clones, 80% to 85% seen once. Concerning this clone: Its cognate antigen is unknown.

Whole-study results and caveats: About 90% or about 30% of the time was how often most TCR beta V segments were productive, according to an earlier analysis.

The J gene is TRBJ2-2, the V gene TRBV28; TRBD1 might be the D (6 bases). This receptor was obtained from a woman between 18 and 29 years old in good health and CMV-seronegative. The sample was PBMCs. Here the CDR3 DNA reads TGTGCCAGCAGCCACCCTCCGGACAGTCCCGCCGGGGAGCTGTTTTTT. As protein: CASSHPPDSPAGELFF.